Following are 16 T cell receptor beta chains from one sample sequenced in a study of blood T cell repertoires in COVID-19. The repertoire was sequenced with immunoSEQ multiplex PCR; TCRdb's copy has only in-frame clones and lacks some. The profile shows about 410,000 clones, about 91% of them singletons. The specimen was peripheral blood. The origin of the receptors is a woman aged 40 to 50 with COVID-19, enrolled during active disease.

The chain has TRBV29-1 and TRBJ1-1; D is unresolved. V gave up 4 bases and J gave up 1 base, with 13 bases separating them. CDR1 SQVTM and CDR2 ANQGSEA come from the germline V gene. The CDR3 has 14 residues. The DNA of the CDR3 is TGCAGCGTTGGAGGTAGGCCGACGAACACTGAAGCTTTCTTT. This sequence encodes CSVGGRPTNTEAFF.

This chain joins TRBV7-9 and TRBJ1-1; maybe TRBD1 (5 bases). V was pared by 4 bases and J by 7 bases, with 10 bases between. Germline CDR1 SEHNR, CDR2 FQNEAQ (reference sequence). The CDR3 is 12 amino acids. The CDR3, as DNA: TGTGCCAGCAGCTGGGAGGGGATTGAAGCTTTCTTT. Translating it yields CASSWEGIEAFF.

The V call is TRBV7-9, the J call TRBJ1-2, with 8 bases matching TRBD1. This CDR3 comprises 15 residues. Germline-derived CDR1 and CDR2 are SEHNR and FQNEAQ (reference sequence). The ends lost 5 bases at V and 5 bases at J; junction bases unmatched: 10. The CDR3 protein is CASSPGQGVGYGYTF. The DNA for the CDR3 is TGTGCCAGCAGCCCCGGACAGGGCGTGGGATATGGCTACACCTTC.

This clone was detected only a few times. V gene TRBV6-7 combines with J gene TRBJ1-6; 8 bases are a match to TRBD1. TRBV6-7 has ORF status, its function being uncertain. CDR3 length: 13 residues. V trimming: 7 bases; J trimming: 12 bases; junction bases outside the gene matches: 8. The CDR3, as DNA: TGTGCCAGCACATATAGGACAGGGATACCCCTCCACTTT. Its translation is CASTYRTGIPLHF.

V gene TRBV20-1 combines with J gene TRBJ1-1; no firm D call. The V gene's germline CDR1 is DFQATT and CDR2 SNEGSKA (reference sequence). Trimming took 3 bases from V and 7 from J, leaving 15 bases between them. There are 13 residues in the CDR3. This chain's CDR3 is CSASARAPNEAFF. The CDR3 DNA is TGCAGTGCTAGTGCTCGCGCTCCTAATGAAGCTTTCTTT.

The chain links TRBV30 to TRBJ1-1; 7 bases align to TRBD1. J lost 5 bases, V lost 3 bases, and 15 bases had no gene match. CDR1 is GTSNPN and CDR2 is SVGIG in the germline V gene (reference sequence). The CDR3 loop spans 16 amino acids. Written as DNA, the CDR3 is TGTGCCTGGAGGCCCCATTCAGGCAGGGGGGTGACTGAAGCTTTCTTT. As protein: CAWRPHSGRGVTEAFF. Full variable domain (remainder filled in from reference TRBV30 and TRBJ1-1): SQTIHQWPATLVQPVGSPLSLECTVEGTSNPNLYWYRQAAGRGLQLLFYSVGIGQISSEVPQNLSASRPQDRQFILSSKKLLLSDSGFYLCAWRPHSGRGVTEAFFGQGTRLTVV.

This clone was counted a single time. The chain employs TRBV19 and TRBJ1-1; weak D call: TRBD1 (6 bases). Germline V gene sequence: CDR1 LNHDA, CDR2 SQIVND (reference sequence). V was cut by 1 base and J by 4 bases, with 13 bases left in between. The CDR3 is 15 amino acids. The CDR3 reads CASSIGRGLFTEAFF. In DNA form, the CDR3 reads TGTGCCAGTAGTATAGGGCGGGGGCTCTTCACTGAAGCTTTCTTT.

This clone was counted once. J is TRBJ1-1 and V is TRBV6-5, with D unresolved. This CDR3 spans 14 amino acids. Trimming took 2 bases from V and 2 from J, leaving 9 bases between them. Germline loops: CDR1 MNHEY, CDR2 SVGAGI. The CDR3 sequence: CASSYRSGNTEAFF. CDR3 sequence (DNA): TGTGCCAGCAGTTACAGGTCAGGAAACACTGAAGCTTTCTTT.

The gene calls are TRBV29-1 and TRBJ1-2; 9 nucleotides match TRBD1. The CDR3 sequence is 14 residues long. CDR1 and CDR2 from the germline V gene are SQVTM and ANQGSEA. Trimming removed 4 bases from V and 4 bases from J; junction bases left unmatched: 7. The CDR3: CSVAGQGFLYGYTF. In DNA, the CDR3 is TGCAGCGTTGCGGGACAGGGCTTTCTCTATGGCTACACCTTC.

This sequence joins TRBV14 and TRBJ1-2; 8 bases align to TRBD1. After removal of 4 bases from V and 3 bases from J, the junction contained 7 bases not matched to a gene. Germline V CDR1 and CDR2: SGHDN, FVKESK. This CDR3 contains 15 residues. The CDR3 region has the DNA TGTGCCAGCAGCCTCCCAGGGGGCGCCGACTATGGCTACACCTTC. Translation gives CASSLPGGADYGYTF.

For this clone: Since the CDR3 does not end with the conserved phenylalanine or tryptophan, this likely comes from a read error. Because the CDR3's place on the DNA is in doubt, the DNA is left out and the CDR3 is given as listed by TCRdb. The V call is TRBV3-1 (or the pseudogene TRBV3-2), the J call TRBJ1-1. The CDR3 region is 12 residues in length, termini included. CDR1 and CDR2 (germline): LGHDT, YNNKEL (reference sequence). The CDR3 is CASSQGVKRLLL.

The rearrangement links TRBV4-1 to TRBJ2-5; a possible D gene is TRBD2 (5 bases). The ends were cut back, 4 bases at V and 2 bases at J, with 14 bases in the middle. There are 15 residues in the CDR3. CDR1 and CDR2 from the germline V gene are MGHRA and YSYEKL. The CDR3 here is CASSPVVGRQETQYF. In DNA, the CDR3 is TGCGCCAGCAGCCCCGTGGTGGGGAGACAAGAGACCCAGTACTTC.

Written as DNA, the CDR3 is TGCGCCAGCAGTCCAGCCAACACCCTCGACAGGAAGAACACCGGGGAGCTGTTTTTT. It codes for CASSPANTLDRKNTGELFF. This chain uses TRBV23-1 with TRBJ2-2; a possible D gene is TRBD1 (6 bases). TRBV23-1 is noted as an ORF with a role that remains uncertain. Trimming stripped 4 bases from V and 1 base from J, with 22 bases between. CDR3 length: 19 amino acids.

The rearrangement joins TRBV7-2 to TRBJ1-3; TRBD1 aligns across 9 bases. The J segment lost 2 bases and the V segment lost 3 bases, leaving 11 bases of the junction unmatched. The CDR3 runs to 18 residues. Germline V lookup: CDR1 SGHTA, CDR2 FQGNSA. CDR3 sequence: CASSFTKRDRVTGNTIYF. As DNA, the CDR3 is TGTGCCAGCAGCTTCACGAAAAGGGACAGGGTAACTGGAAACACCATATATTTT.

The chain recombines TRBV9 with TRBJ2-2; possible D gene TRBD2, 6 bases. Germline CDR1 is SGDLS and CDR2 is YYNGEE. This CDR3 has 14 amino acids. V dropped 3 bases and J dropped 4 bases, with 10 bases sitting between them. CDR3 DNA: TGTGCCAGCAGCGCAGCGGGTATCACCGGGGAGCTGTTTTTT. Translation: CASSAAGITGELFF.

The chain employs TRBV2 and TRBJ1-1; D might be TRBD1 (6 bases). Between the trimmed V and J ends, which lost 8 bases and 5 bases, there was a span of 18 bases. CDR3 size: 14 residues. CDR1 SNHLY and CDR2 FYNNEI come from the germline V gene. CDR3 protein: CASGPSRGFTEAFF. CDR3 coding DNA: TGTGCCAGCGGTCCTTCCAGGGGCTTTACTGAAGCTTTCTTT. Full variable domain (missing parts from reference TRBV2 and TRBJ1-1): EPEVTQTPSHQVTQMGQEVILRCVPISNHLYFYWYRQILGQKVEFLVSFYNNEISEKSEIFDDQFSVERPDGSNFTLKIRSTKLEDSAMYFCASGPSRGFTEAFFGQGTRLTVV.